This passage covers 29 T cell receptor beta chains from one sample sequenced in a study of blood T cells in healthy people across ages. With a J-beta primer mix and a sample-barcoded 5' primer, a second PCR ran roughly 6 to 12 cycles. Each CDR3 protein is one row after TCRdb ran MiXCR on the 5' RACE reads. The sample consists of 2 million or so distinct CDR3 sequences, roughly 49% of them appearing once. Sequenced: blood. The receptors were sampled from a woman aged 40 to 50 in good health.

The chain links TRBV7-9 to TRBJ1-1; no reliable D call. CDR1 and CDR2 (germline): SEHNR, FQNEAQ (reference sequence). V shed 2 bases and J shed 4 bases, with 8 bases lying between them. The CDR3 extends over 13 amino acids. CDR3 sequence: CASSLRLGTEAFF. The CDR3 nucleotides read TGTGCCAGCAGCTTAAGATTGGGCACTGAAGCTTTCTTT.

The J gene is TRBJ1-6, the V gene TRBV12-3 or TRBV12-4; perhaps TRBD1 as D (5 bases). This CDR3 has 15 amino acids. V lost 5 bases to trimming and J lost 10 bases, with 18 bases between them. The CDR3 DNA reads as TGTGCCAGCAGTCGGGGGACGGATCTATTCTCACCCCTCCACTTT. It yields the protein CASSRGTDLFSPLHF.

The chain employs TRBV27 and TRBJ2-1; 8 bases map to TRBD2. Germline CDR1 MNHEY, CDR2 SMNVEV (reference sequence). J gave up 5 bases and V 5 bases, and 8 bases lay outside the gene matches. CDR3 length: 15 residues. The CDR3 region is CASSPGGRPHNEQFF. The CDR3 DNA reads as TGTGCCAGCAGTCCGGGAGGGAGACCTCACAATGAGCAGTTCTTC.

The chain carries TRBV2 and TRBJ1-1; TRBD1 matches 10 bases. Germline CDR1 is SNHLY and CDR2 is FYNNEI. The trim removed 9 bases at V and 2 bases at J, leaving 9 bases unmatched. The CDR3 consists of 15 residues. This chain's CDR3 is CASRRDRGYNTEAFF. CDR3 bases: TGTGCCAGTCGCCGGGACAGGGGATATAACACTGAAGCTTTCTTT.

This clonotype was seen a single time. The V call is TRBV27, the J call TRBJ2-5, with a tentative D call TRBD1 (6 bases). Trimming cost V 9 bases and J 11 bases, with 37 bases left between them. CDR3 length: 18 residues. CDR1 MNHEY and CDR2 SMNVEV come from the germline V gene (reference sequence). Here the CDR3 DNA reads TGTGCCAGTTTAAGACAGGCGACGGAATATATTAAGGCCAATGAGCAGTACTTC. Encoded protein: CASLRQATEYIKANEQYF.

The rearrangement joins TRBV20-1 to TRBJ2-3; the D is unclear. This CDR3 has 14 residues. Trimming cost V 4 bases and J 0 bases, with 11 bases left between them. Germline CDR1 reads DFQATT; CDR2 reads SNEGSKA (reference sequence). The CDR3 DNA sequence: TGCAGTGCTACCGAGGAATGGAGCACAGATACGCAGTATTTT. Amino acid sequence: CSATEEWSTDTQYF.

This chain connects TRBV29-1 to TRBJ2-1, with unresolved D. With 8 bases removed from V and 8 bases from J, the gap between germline ends came to 19 bases. Germline V gives CDR1 SQVTM, CDR2 ANQGSEA. This CDR3 spans 13 amino acids. The CDR3 here is CSLVHPRTDEQFF. As DNA, the CDR3 is TGCAGCTTAGTCCACCCGCGCACCGATGAGCAGTTCTTC.

J is TRBJ2-3 and V is TRBV7-9; 7 bases align to TRBD1. V dropped 4 bases and J dropped 4; count of bases not matched to a gene: 8. The V gene's germline CDR1 is SEHNR and CDR2 FQNEAQ (reference sequence). The CDR3 extends over 15 amino acids. CDR3 nucleotide sequence: TGTGCCAGCAGCTCCCACAGGGGAGCCGCAGATACGCAGTATTTT. Its translation is CASSSHRGAADTQYF.

J is TRBJ1-2 and V is TRBV2; tentatively, D is TRBD1 (6 bases). Trimming cost V 5 bases and J 5 bases, with 12 bases left between them. Germline CDR1 reads SNHLY; CDR2 reads FYNNEI. The CDR3 runs to 13 residues. In nucleotides, the CDR3 is TGTGCCAGCAGTACCAGGGGCTGGTATGGCTACACCTTC. Translation gives CASSTRGWYGYTF.

V and J are TRBV9 and TRBJ2-5; 7 nucleotides match TRBD1. The CDR3 sequence is 14 residues long. Germline CDR1 SGDLS, CDR2 YYNGEE. V lost 3 bases, J lost 5 bases, and 7 bases stayed unmatched. CDR3 coding DNA: TGTGCCAGCAGCGCAAAACAGGGGCGGGAGACCCAGTACTTC. As protein: CASSAKQGRETQYF.

This chain uses TRBV4-3 with TRBJ2-2, with D possibly being TRBD2 (5 bases). V lost 5 bases, J lost 0 bases, and 13 bases lay in between. The CDR3 is made up of 16 amino acids. From germline, CDR1 is LGHNA and CDR2 YSLEER. The CDR3 here is CASSTNEEANTGELFF. CDR3 in DNA: TGCGCCAGCAGCACAAACGAGGAGGCGAACACCGGGGAGCTGTTTTTT.

This clonotype was found a few times. The chain employs TRBV27 and TRBJ2-4; D may be TRBD1 (5 bases). The closer fit of TRBJ2-7 to the DNA end suggests the J call may be wrong. In germline, CDR1 is MNHEY, CDR2 SMNVEV (reference sequence). The CDR3 has 13 residues. CDR3 sequence: CASSVYQGNEQYF. Here the CDR3 DNA reads TGTGCCAGCAGTGTGTATCAGGGAAACGAGCAGTACTTC.

A remark on this clonotype: This may be a read error: a much more frequent sequence differs by one nucleotide. V usage is TRBV5-1 and J usage is TRBJ1-2; 8 bases agree with TRBD1. Germline loops: CDR1 SGHRS, CDR2 YFSETQ. V lost 2 bases and J lost 3; bases outside the gene matches: 3. This CDR3 spans 14 amino acids. The CDR3 sequence is CASSFAGGDYGYTF. The CDR3 DNA is TGCGCCAGCAGCTTCGCAGGGGGCGACTATGGCTACACCTTC. The variable domain in full, with the rest retrieved from reference TRBV5-1 and TRBJ1-2, is KAGVTQTPRYLIKTRGQQVTLSCSPISGHRSVSWYQQTPGQGLQFLFEYFSETQRNKGNFPGRFSGRQFSNSRSEMNVSTLELGDSALYLCASSFAGGDYGYTFGSGTRLTVV.

This clonotype was observed a handful of times. V and J are TRBV20-1 and TRBJ2-3, with TRBD2 identical over 7 bases. Per the germline V gene, CDR1 is DFQATT and CDR2 is SNEGSKA (reference sequence). The CDR3 totals 17 residues. The J segment lost 2 bases and the V segment lost 6 bases, leaving 17 bases of the junction unmatched. The CDR3 nucleotides are TGCAGTGCGACATCCTCCGGGGAGGGTTTTTTCACAGATACGCAGTATTTT. The encoded protein is CSATSSGEGFFTDTQYF.

The gene calls are TRBV13 and TRBJ2-6; D call uncertain. The CDR3 covers 15 residues. The germline V gene encodes CDR1 PRHDT and CDR2 FYEKMQ (reference sequence). Trimming removed 3 bases at V and 2 bases at J, with 8 bases between. CDR3 sequence: CASSLADAGANVLTF. The CDR3 DNA is TGTGCCAGCAGCTTGGCGGACGCTGGGGCCAACGTCCTGACTTTC.

As to this clonotype: An end of the junction does not agree with germline; a read error may underlie this. The chain links TRBV27 to TRBJ2-3; unclear D gene. This CDR3 is 13 amino acids long. Germline assignment: CDR1 MNHEY and CDR2 SMNVEV (reference sequence). The DNA of the CDR3 is TGTACCAGCAGTATTGCGACGGCAGATACGCAGTATTTT. Translation gives CTSSIATADTQYF.

This clonotype was seen more than once but under ten times. V is TRBV5-1 and J is TRBJ2-3; no reliable D call. Trimming removed 2 bases at V and 0 bases at J, with 7 bases between. The CDR3 has 14 residues. CDR1 SGHRS and CDR2 YFSETQ come from the germline V gene. CDR3 residues: CASSFYLSTDTQYF. The CDR3 nucleotides are TGCGCCAGCAGCTTTTATTTGAGCACAGATACGCAGTATTTT.

This clonotype occurred a few times. J is TRBJ2-1 and V is TRBV2, with D possibly being TRBD1 (6 bases). The CDR3 has 13 residues. V was shortened by 9 bases and J by 6 bases, with 15 bases between the two germline ends. The V gene's germline CDR1 is SNHLY and CDR2 FYNNEI. The CDR3 sequence is CARGGLRGNEQFF. The CDR3 bases are TGTGCCAGAGGAGGCCTCAGGGGCAATGAGCAGTTCTTC.

In this sample, this clonotype turned up a few times. The chain recombines TRBV28 with TRBJ2-1; D uncertain. The CDR3 is made up of 13 amino acids. The ends were cut back, 8 bases at V and 8 bases at J, with 16 bases in the middle. Germline-derived CDR1 and CDR2 are MDHEN and SYDVKM. This chain's CDR3 is CASPTGPIDEQFF. The CDR3 DNA reads TGTGCCAGCCCCACCGGCCCAATAGATGAGCAGTTCTTC.

The rearrangement links TRBV2 to TRBJ2-2; no reliable D call. V was cut by 1 base and J by 2 bases, with 8 bases left in between. The CDR3 extends over 15 amino acids. Germline V gene data show CDR1 as SNHLY and CDR2 as FYNNEI. The CDR3 loop is CASSEGQANTGELFF. The CDR3 nucleotides read TGTGCCAGCAGTGAAGGGCAGGCCAACACCGGGGAGCTGTTTTTT.

This clonotype was seen once. The rearrangement links TRBV4-3 to TRBJ1-5, with D unresolved. The CDR3 has 14 amino acids. CDR1 LGHNA and CDR2 YSLEER come from the germline V gene. With 0 bases removed from V and 10 bases from J, the gap between germline ends came to 13 bases. The chain's CDR3 is CASSQDWVQFPQHF. The CDR3 DNA sequence: TGCGCCAGCAGCCAAGATTGGGTACAGTTTCCCCAGCATTTT.

The chain has TRBV7-2 and TRBJ2-1; 7 bases are a match to TRBD2. Trimming at V came to 5 bases and at J to 12 bases, leaving 13 bases not matched to a gene. Per the germline V gene, CDR1 is SGHTA and CDR2 is FQGNSA. The CDR3 covers 14 residues. The CDR3 loop is CASSPGPGRGWQFF. The CDR3 DNA reads TGTGCCAGCAGCCCCGGGCCGGGGAGGGGATGGCAGTTCTTC.

V is TRBV28 and J is TRBJ2-2; D is possibly TRBD2 (6 bases). V was pared by 2 bases and J by 6 bases, with 13 bases between. From germline, CDR1 is MDHEN and CDR2 SYDVKM. The CDR3 runs 15 residues. The CDR3 region has the DNA TGTGCCAGCAGTTTACAGGGAGGAGTCGCCGGGGAGCTGTTTTTT. Translating gives CASSLQGGVAGELFF. The whole variable domain, remainder taken from reference TRBV28 and TRBJ2-2, is DVKVTQSSRYLVKRTGEKVFLECVQDMDHENMFWYRQDPGLGLRLIYFSYDVKMKEKGDIPEGYSVSREKKERFSLILESASTNQTSMYLCASSLQGGVAGELFFGEGSRLTVL.

The chain recombines TRBV6-5 with TRBJ2-5; TRBD2 aligns across 9 bases. The V and J ends lost 7 bases and 5 bases, in that order; junction bases with no gene match: 14. The CDR3 is made up of 16 amino acids. Germline assignment: CDR1 MNHEY and CDR2 SVGAGI. CDR3 nucleotides: TGTGCCAGCACCCGGGGTAGCGGGGGAGTTTTGGAGACCCAGTACTTC. This codes for CASTRGSGGVLETQYF.

The table lists this clonotype with a few counts. The rearrangement links TRBV6-6 to TRBJ2-7, with 9 bases lining up with TRBD1. Germline V gives CDR1 MNHNY, CDR2 SVGAGI (reference sequence). This CDR3 comprises 14 residues. V trimming: 2 bases; J trimming: 3 bases; junction bases outside the gene matches: 2. CDR3 sequence reads: CASSYGTGYYEQYF. The CDR3 nucleotides are TGTGCCAGCAGTTACGGGACAGGGTACTACGAGCAGTACTTC.

The chain joins TRBV3-1 to TRBJ2-3, with TRBD2 as a possible D gene (6 bases). This CDR3 is 16 amino acids long. Germline lookup yields CDR1 LGHDT and CDR2 YNNKEL (reference sequence). The ends were cut back, 1 base at V and 5 bases at J, with 16 bases in the middle. The CDR3, as DNA: TGTGCCAGCAGCCAAGGCCCACTAGCAAGAGGAGATACGCAGTATTTT. As protein: CASSQGPLARGDTQYF.

The J gene is TRBJ2-5, the V gene TRBV5-4; the D is unclear. The V end was cut by 2 bases, the J end by 11 bases, with 10 bases between. The CDR3 runs 11 residues. From germline, CDR1 is SGHNT and CDR2 YYREEE (reference sequence). The CDR3 loop is CASSFMNEQYF. In DNA form, the CDR3 reads TGTGCCAGCAGCTTTATGAATGAGCAGTACTTC.

The CDR3 DNA reads as TGTGCCAGCAGTTCTTACAGGGTTAGCAATCAGCCCCAGCATTTT. This gives the protein CASSSYRVSNQPQHF. The chain links TRBV6-2 or TRBV6-3 to TRBJ1-5, with D perhaps TRBD1 (6 bases). CDR3 size: 15 residues. Germline V CDR1 and CDR2: MNHEY, SVGEGT. Deletions cut 4 bases from V and 0 bases from J, with 10 bases between.

V is TRBV25-1 and J is TRBJ1-5, with D unresolved. The germline CDR1 and CDR2 sequences are MGHDK and SYGVNS. There are 12 residues in the CDR3. V was pared by 9 bases and J by 5 bases, with 11 bases between. CDR3 sequence: CASGHEDQPQHF. The CDR3 region has the DNA TGTGCCAGTGGTCATGAGGATCAGCCCCAGCATTTT.